This T cell receptor beta chain was identified during a study of cytomegalovirus exposure and HLA in healthy donors. As for this clone: Its antigen is unknown.

In the PCR, 60 Vbeta and 13 Jbeta primers were used. TCRdb's copy holds only in-frame clones and misses some; the assay was immunoSEQ multiplex PCR. The sample consists of more than 95,000 clones, over 65% of them appearing once. The CDR3 covers 18 residues. CDR1 and CDR2 from the germline V gene are MGHRA and YSYEKL. V was shortened by 1 base and J by 3 bases, with 21 bases between the two germline ends. Study results and limitations: It has been reported that TCR beta sequences accurately predicted the HLA-A and HLA-B alleles of most subjects.

The sample consisted of PBMCs. This clonotype originated in a man aged 30-40 years in good health and CMV-seropositive. This chain links TRBV4-1 with TRBJ2-5; possibly TRBD1 for D (6 bases). The CDR3 reads CASSQGQGRSPPKETQYF. Written as DNA, the CDR3 is TGCGCCAGCAGCCAAGGGCAGGGGCGGAGCCCGCCTAAAGAGACCCAGTACTTC.